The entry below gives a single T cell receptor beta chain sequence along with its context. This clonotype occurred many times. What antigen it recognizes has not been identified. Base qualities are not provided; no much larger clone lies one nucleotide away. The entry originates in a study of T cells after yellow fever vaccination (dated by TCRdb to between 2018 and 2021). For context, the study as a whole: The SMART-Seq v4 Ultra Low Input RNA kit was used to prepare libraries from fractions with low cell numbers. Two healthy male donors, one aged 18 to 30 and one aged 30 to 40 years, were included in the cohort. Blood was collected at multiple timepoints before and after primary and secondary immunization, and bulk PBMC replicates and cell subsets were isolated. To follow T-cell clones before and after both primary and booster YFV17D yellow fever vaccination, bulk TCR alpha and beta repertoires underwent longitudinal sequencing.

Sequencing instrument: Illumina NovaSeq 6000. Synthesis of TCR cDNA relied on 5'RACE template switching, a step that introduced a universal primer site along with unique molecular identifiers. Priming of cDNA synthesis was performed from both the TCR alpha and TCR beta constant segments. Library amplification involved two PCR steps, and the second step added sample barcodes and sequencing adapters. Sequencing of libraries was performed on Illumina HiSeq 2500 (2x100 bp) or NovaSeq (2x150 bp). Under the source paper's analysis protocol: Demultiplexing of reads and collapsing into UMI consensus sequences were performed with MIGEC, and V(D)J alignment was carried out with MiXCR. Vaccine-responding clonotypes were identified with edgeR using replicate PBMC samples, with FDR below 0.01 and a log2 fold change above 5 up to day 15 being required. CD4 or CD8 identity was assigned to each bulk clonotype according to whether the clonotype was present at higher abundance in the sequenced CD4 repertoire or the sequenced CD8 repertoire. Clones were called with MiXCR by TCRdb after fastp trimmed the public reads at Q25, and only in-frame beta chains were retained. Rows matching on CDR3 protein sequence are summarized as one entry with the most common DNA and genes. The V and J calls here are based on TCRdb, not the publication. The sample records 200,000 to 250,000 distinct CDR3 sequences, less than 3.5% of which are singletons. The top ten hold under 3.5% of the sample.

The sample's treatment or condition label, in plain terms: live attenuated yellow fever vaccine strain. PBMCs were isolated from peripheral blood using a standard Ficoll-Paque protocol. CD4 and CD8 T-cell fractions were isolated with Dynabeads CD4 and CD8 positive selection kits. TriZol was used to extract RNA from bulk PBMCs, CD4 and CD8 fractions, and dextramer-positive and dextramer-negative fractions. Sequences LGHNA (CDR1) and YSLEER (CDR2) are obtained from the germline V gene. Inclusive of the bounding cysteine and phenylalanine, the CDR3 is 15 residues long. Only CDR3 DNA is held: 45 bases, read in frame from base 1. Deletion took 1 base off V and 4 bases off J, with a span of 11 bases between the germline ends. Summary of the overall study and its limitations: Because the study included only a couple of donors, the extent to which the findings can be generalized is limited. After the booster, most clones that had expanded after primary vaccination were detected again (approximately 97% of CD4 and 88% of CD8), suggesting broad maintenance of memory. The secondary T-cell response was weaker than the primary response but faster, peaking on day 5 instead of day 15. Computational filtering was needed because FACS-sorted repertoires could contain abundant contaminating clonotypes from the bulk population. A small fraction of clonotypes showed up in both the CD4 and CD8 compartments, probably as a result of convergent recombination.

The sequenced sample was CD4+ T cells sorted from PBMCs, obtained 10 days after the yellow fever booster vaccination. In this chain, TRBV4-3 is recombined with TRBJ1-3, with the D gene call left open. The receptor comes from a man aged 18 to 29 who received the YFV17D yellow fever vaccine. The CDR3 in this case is CASSQATYRGNTIYF. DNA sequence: TGCGCCAGCAGCCAAGCGACGTACCGCGGAAACACCATATATTTT.